Below are 8 T cell receptor beta chains sequenced from a single sample in a study of cytomegalovirus exposure and HLA in healthy donors. Libraries were prepared by immunoSEQ multiplex PCR; TCRdb keeps only in-frame clonotypes and omits some of them. The sample contains hundreds of thousands of clones, roughly 85% of which appear only once. What was sequenced was PBMCs. Source of these receptors: a woman aged 18-30 years in good health and CMV-seronegative.

J is TRBJ1-6 and V is TRBV14; tentative D call: TRBD1 (6 bases). Between the trimmed V and J ends, which lost 3 bases and 7 bases, there was a span of 7 bases. CDR1 is SGHDN and CDR2 is FVKESK in the germline V gene. The CDR3 spans 13 residues. The CDR3 sequence: CASSQDRNSPLHF. CDR3 coding DNA: TGTGCCAGCAGCCAGGACAGAAATTCACCCCTCCACTTT.

The chain has TRBV2 and TRBJ2-1; 7 positions agree with TRBD1. The CDR3 is 17 amino acids. CDR1 SNHLY and CDR2 FYNNEI come from the germline V gene. V trimming: 6 bases; J trimming: 4 bases; junction bases outside the gene matches: 15. Here the CDR3 DNA reads TGTGCCAGCAGCAACTTCGCCGGGACAGTAGTGTACAATGAGCAGTTCTTC. This encodes CASSNFAGTVVYNEQFF. The full variable domain, rest sourced from reference TRBV2 and TRBJ2-1, is EPEVTQTPSHQVTQMGQEVILRCVPISNHLYFYWYRQILGQKVEFLVSFYNNEISEKSEIFDDQFSVERPDGSNFTLKIRSTKLEDSAMYFCASSNFAGTVVYNEQFFGPGTRLTVL.

The rearrangement joins TRBV6-5 to TRBJ2-7, with no clear D. Per germline, CDR1 MNHEY and CDR2 SVGAGI. V was cut by 6 bases and J by 0 bases, with 12 bases left in between. This CDR3 contains 14 residues. The CDR3 protein is CASRELTSSYEQYF. The CDR3 DNA sequence: TGTGCCAGCAGAGAACTAACAAGCTCCTACGAGCAGTACTTC.

This chain connects TRBV28 to TRBJ1-2, with 8 bases that match TRBD1. This CDR3 comprises 14 residues. The germline gives CDR1 MDHEN, CDR2 SYDVKM. V lost 6 bases to trimming and J lost 3 bases; unmatched junction nucleotides: 6. CDR3 protein: CASSIMTGDYGYTF. The CDR3 DNA reads as TGTGCCAGCAGCATAATGACAGGGGACTATGGCTACACCTTC.

J is TRBJ2-4 and V is TRBV30; D call uncertain. From germline, CDR1 is GTSNPN and CDR2 SVGIG (reference sequence). CDR3 length equals 12 residues. The V gene lost 5 bases and the J gene lost 7 bases, with 12 bases spanning the gap. Here the CDR3 reads CAWGMTGNIQYF. As DNA, the CDR3 is TGTGCCTGGGGGATGACCGGGAACATTCAGTACTTC. Together with reference TRBV30 and TRBJ2-4, the CDR3 gives the full variable domain: SQTIHQWPATLVQPVGSPLSLECTVEGTSNPNLYWYRQAAGRGLQLLFYSVGIGQISSEVPQNLSASRPQDRQFILSSKKLLLSDSGFYLCAWGMTGNIQYFGAGTRLSVL.

This sequence joins TRBV29-1 and TRBJ1-2; no firm D call. The CDR3 has 12 residues. Germline assignment: CDR1 SQVTM and CDR2 ANQGSEA. V gave up 1 base and J gave up 7 bases, with 10 bases separating them. The CDR3 sequence: CSVEAGPRGYTF. In nucleotides, the CDR3 is TGCAGCGTTGAAGCTGGGCCCCGTGGCTACACCTTC.

This chain links TRBV5-1 with TRBJ2-1; D possibly uses TRBD1 or TRBD2 (5 bases each). The germline gives CDR1 SGHRS, CDR2 YFSETQ. The CDR3 covers 16 residues. Trimming took off 0 bases at V and 2 bases at J, with 12 bases between the two ends. CDR3 amino acids: CASSLAGDGTYNEQFF. The DNA of the CDR3 is TGCGCCAGCAGCTTGGCCGGGGACGGAACCTACAATGAGCAGTTCTTC.

The chain employs TRBV6-1 and TRBJ2-1; TRBD2 aligns across 10 bases. The CDR3 has 14 amino acids. Germline V lookup: CDR1 MNHNS, CDR2 SASEGT. Trimming cost V 8 bases and J 4 bases; bases outside gene matches: 5. Here the CDR3 reads CASYLAGVYNEQFF. The CDR3, as DNA: TGTGCCAGCTATCTAGCGGGGGTTTACAATGAGCAGTTCTTC.